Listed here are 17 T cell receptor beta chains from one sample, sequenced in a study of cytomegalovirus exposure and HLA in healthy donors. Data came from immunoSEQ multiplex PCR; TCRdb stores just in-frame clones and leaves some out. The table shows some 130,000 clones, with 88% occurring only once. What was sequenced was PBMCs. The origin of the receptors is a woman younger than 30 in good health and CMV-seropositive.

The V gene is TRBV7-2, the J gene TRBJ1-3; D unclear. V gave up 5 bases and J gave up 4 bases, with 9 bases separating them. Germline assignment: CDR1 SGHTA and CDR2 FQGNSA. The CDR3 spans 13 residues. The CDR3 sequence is CASSPRVGNTIYF. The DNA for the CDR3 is TGTGCCAGCAGCCCGAGAGTGGGAAACACCATATATTTT.

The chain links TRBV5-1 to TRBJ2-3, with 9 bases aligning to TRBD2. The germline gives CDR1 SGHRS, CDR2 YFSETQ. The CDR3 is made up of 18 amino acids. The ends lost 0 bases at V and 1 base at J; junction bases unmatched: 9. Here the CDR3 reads CASSLGVAGAWGTDTQYF. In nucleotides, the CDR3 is TGCGCCAGCAGCTTGGGGGTAGCGGGGGCCTGGGGCACAGATACGCAGTATTTT. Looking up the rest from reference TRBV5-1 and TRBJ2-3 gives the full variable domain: KAGVTQTPRYLIKTRGQQVTLSCSPISGHRSVSWYQQTPGQGLQFLFEYFSETQRNKGNFPGRFSGRQFSNSRSEMNVSTLELGDSALYLCASSLGVAGAWGTDTQYFGPGTRLTVL.

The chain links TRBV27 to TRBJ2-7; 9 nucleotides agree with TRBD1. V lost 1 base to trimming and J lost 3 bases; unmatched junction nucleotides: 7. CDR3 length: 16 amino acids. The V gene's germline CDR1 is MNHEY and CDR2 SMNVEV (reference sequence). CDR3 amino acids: CASSLLWTGDLYEQYF. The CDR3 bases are TGTGCCAGCAGTTTATTGTGGACAGGGGATCTCTACGAGCAGTACTTC.

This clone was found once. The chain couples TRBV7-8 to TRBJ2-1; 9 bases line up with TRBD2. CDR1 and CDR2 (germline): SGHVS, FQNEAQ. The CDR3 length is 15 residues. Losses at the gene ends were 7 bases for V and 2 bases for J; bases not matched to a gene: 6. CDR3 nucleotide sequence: TGTGCCAGCACCATGGGCGGGAGGGCCTACAATGAGCAGTTCTTC. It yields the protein CASTMGGRAYNEQFF.

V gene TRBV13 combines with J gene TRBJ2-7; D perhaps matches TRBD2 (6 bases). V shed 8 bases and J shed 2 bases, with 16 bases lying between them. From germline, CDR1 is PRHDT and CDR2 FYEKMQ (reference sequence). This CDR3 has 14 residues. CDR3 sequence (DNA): TGTGCCAGCTCCGACCCTAGCGCGACCTACGAGCAGTACTTC. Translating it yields CASSDPSATYEQYF.

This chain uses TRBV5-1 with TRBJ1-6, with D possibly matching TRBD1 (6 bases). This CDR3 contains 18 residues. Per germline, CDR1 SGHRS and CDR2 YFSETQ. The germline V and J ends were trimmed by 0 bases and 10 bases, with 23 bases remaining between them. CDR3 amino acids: CASSLASGMGQRPSPLHF. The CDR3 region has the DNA TGCGCCAGCAGCTTGGCCTCAGGAATGGGACAACGGCCGTCACCCCTCCACTTT.

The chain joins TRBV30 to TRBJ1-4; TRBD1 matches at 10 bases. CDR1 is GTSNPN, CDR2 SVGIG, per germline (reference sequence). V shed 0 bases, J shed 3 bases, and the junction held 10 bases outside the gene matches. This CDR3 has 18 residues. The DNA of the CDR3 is TGTGCCTGGAGTGTTTGGGACAGGGGTTTTTCAGCTAATGAAAAACTGTTTTTT. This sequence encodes CAWSVWDRGFSANEKLFF.

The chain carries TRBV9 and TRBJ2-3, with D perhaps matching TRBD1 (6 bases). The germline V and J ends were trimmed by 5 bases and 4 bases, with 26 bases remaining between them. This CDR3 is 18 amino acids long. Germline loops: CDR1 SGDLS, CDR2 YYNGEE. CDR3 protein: CASSQGGSTRGGSDTQYF. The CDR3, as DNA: TGTGCCAGCAGTCAAGGGGGATCCACCAGAGGAGGTTCAGATACGCAGTATTTT.

The CDR3 DNA reads as TGTGCCAGCAGGACAGGGTTCTCCTACAATGAGCAGTTCTTC. As protein: CASRTGFSYNEQFF. This chain joins TRBV27 and TRBJ2-1; 7 nucleotides match TRBD1. CDR3 length: 14 residues. Trimming removed 6 bases from V and 0 bases from J; junction bases left unmatched: 2. Germline assignment: CDR1 MNHEY and CDR2 SMNVEV (reference sequence).

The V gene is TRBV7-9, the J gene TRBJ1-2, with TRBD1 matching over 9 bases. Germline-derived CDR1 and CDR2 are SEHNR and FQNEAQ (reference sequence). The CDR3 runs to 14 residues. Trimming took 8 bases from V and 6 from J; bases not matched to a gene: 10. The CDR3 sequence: CASVLTGGGDGYTF. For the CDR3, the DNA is TGTGCCAGCGTCCTTACAGGGGGCGGTGATGGCTACACCTTC.

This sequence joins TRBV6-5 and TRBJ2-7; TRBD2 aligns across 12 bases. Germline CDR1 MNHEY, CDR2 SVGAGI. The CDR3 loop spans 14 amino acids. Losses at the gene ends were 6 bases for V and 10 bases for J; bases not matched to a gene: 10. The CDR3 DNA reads TGTGCCAGCAGGTCTAGCGGGAGGGCCTTTCCTCAGTACTTC. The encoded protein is CASRSSGRAFPQYF.

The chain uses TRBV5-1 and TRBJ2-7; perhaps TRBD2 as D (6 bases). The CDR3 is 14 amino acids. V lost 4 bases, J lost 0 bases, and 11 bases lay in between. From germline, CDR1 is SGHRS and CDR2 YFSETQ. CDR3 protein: CASSIGGSSYEQYF. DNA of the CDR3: TGCGCCAGCAGCATCGGGGGTAGCTCCTACGAGCAGTACTTC.

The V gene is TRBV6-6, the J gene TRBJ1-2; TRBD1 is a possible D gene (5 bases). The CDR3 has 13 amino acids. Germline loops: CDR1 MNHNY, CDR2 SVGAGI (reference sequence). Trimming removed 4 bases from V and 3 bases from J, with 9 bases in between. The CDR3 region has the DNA TGTGCCAGCAGTTTCGGGGGAGACTATGGCTACACCTTC. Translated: CASSFGGDYGYTF.

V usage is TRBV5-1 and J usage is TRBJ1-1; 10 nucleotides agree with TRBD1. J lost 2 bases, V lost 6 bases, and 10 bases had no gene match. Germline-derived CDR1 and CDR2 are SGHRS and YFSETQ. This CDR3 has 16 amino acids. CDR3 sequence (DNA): TGCGCCAGCACCCTTGGGACAGGGGTTATTAACACTGAAGCTTTCTTT. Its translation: CASTLGTGVINTEAFF.

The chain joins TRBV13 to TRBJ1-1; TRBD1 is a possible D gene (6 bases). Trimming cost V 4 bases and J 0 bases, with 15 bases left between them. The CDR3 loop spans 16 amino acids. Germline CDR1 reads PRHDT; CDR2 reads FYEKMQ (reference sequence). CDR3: CASSSSDRTMNTEAFF. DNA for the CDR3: TGTGCCAGCAGCTCTTCCGACAGGACGATGAACACTGAAGCTTTCTTT.

The CDR3 sequence: CASRMSRGNYGYTF. The CDR3 region has the DNA TGTGCCAGCAGAATGAGTAGGGGCAACTATGGCTACACCTTC. V and J are TRBV6-1 and TRBJ1-2; possible D gene TRBD1, 5 bases. Trimming took 6 bases from V and 2 from J, leaving 13 bases between them. The CDR3 is made up of 14 amino acids. Germline loops: CDR1 MNHNS, CDR2 SASEGT.

Here the CDR3 reads CASSLGSGRAVDTQYF. Written as DNA, the CDR3 is TGTGCCAGCAGCTTGGGTAGCGGGAGGGCCGTAGATACGCAGTATTTT. This chain uses TRBV5-6 with TRBJ2-3; 11 bases agree with TRBD2. CDR1 and CDR2 (germline): SGHDT, YYEEEE. This CDR3 is built from 16 residues. The V and J ends lost 0 bases and 5 bases, in that order; junction bases with no gene match: 5.